The T cell receptor (beta chain) described here comes from a study of tumor-infiltrating lymphocytes in primary liver carcinoma. Across the study: Stage T1-T3 N0M0 and a size of about 4.2 to 11 cm characterized the tumors.

The CDR3 totals 14 residues. The germline V gene encodes CDR1 SGHDT and CDR2 YYEEEE. J was trimmed by 3 bases and V by 8 bases; bases with no gene match: 8. TCR beta cDNA came from about 0.55 ug total RNA, primed with a constant-region primer. The TCR beta library was amplified through three nested multiplex PCR rounds in a modified ARM-PCR procedure. Rounds one and two of PCR, each of 10 cycles, were primed with TRBV1-TRBV30 forward primers and a C-beta reverse primer. TCRdb processed the multiplex PCR reads anew with MiXCR; each CDR3 protein has one entry. The data contain about 43,000 distinct CDR3 sequences, around 70% of them singletons. The count of this clonotype is one. Between about 19 and 34 mg of unsorted bulk tissue served as the source from which RNA and DNA were co-extracted. Every tumor contributed samples taken at five separate regions. Each tumor specimen held more than 75% viable tumor cells.

The genes are TRBV5-6 and TRBJ2-3, with TRBD1 identical over 8 bases. This receptor was obtained from a man between 35 and 55 years old with primary liver carcinoma and hepatitis B virus infection. Sequenced input: liver tumor tissue from sampling region 2. The subset denotes: tumor region T2, inferior pole. CDR3 amino acids: CASNLQGATDTQYF. The CDR3 DNA follows: TGTGCCAGTAACTTGCAGGGGGCAACAGATACGCAGTATTTT.